This record covers a single TCR beta chain. What it recognizes is unknown. The data stem from a study of T-cell memory formation after mild COVID-19. General study findings and limits: CD4+ contracting clones lay mainly in CM and EM, CD8+ ones in EMRA.

TCRdb recomputed calls from the 5' RACE reads with MiXCR, one row per CDR3 protein. The table lists roughly 320,000 distinct CDR3 sequences, around 28% of them singletons. After removal of 5 bases from V and 2 bases from J, the junction contained 6 bases not matched to a gene. The CDR3 has 16 residues. The specimen sequenced was PBMCs or a T cell subset sorted from them (not recorded which). The gene calls are TRBV12-3 or TRBV12-4 and TRBJ2-7; TRBD2 matches at 13 bases. The clonotype comes from an adult woman who had mild COVID-19 (a few samples of this study predate the infection). Cell type and time point are not known. DNA for the CDR3: TGTGCCAGCAGTCCCCGACTAGCGGGAGGTGCCTACGAGCAGTACTTC. The encoded protein is CASSPRLAGGAYEQYF.